This entry features one T cell receptor (beta chain) sequence. This sample was taken from a study of Graves' ophthalmopathy and Graves' hyperthyroidism. Using RNA transcripts, the TCR beta CDR3 regions were amplified. Second-round multiplex PCR followed a first-round RT-PCR using HTBI primers. TCRdb reprocessed the multiplex PCR reads via MiXCR and lists one record per CDR3 protein. The sample includes 40,000 to 45,000 distinct CDR3 sequences, roughly half of them seen just once. V lost 0 bases and J 6 bases, leaving 9 bases between the germline ends. The germline V gene encodes CDR1 LNHDA and CDR2 SQIVND (reference sequence). The CDR3 contains 14 residues.

This TCR derives from an adult man with Graves' ophthalmopathy. Sequenced: peripheral blood. The chain employs TRBV19 and TRBJ2-1; D unresolved. The CDR3 is CASSIEHSSNEQFF. DNA of the CDR3: TGTGCCAGTAGTATAGAGCACAGTAGCAATGAGCAGTTCTTC.